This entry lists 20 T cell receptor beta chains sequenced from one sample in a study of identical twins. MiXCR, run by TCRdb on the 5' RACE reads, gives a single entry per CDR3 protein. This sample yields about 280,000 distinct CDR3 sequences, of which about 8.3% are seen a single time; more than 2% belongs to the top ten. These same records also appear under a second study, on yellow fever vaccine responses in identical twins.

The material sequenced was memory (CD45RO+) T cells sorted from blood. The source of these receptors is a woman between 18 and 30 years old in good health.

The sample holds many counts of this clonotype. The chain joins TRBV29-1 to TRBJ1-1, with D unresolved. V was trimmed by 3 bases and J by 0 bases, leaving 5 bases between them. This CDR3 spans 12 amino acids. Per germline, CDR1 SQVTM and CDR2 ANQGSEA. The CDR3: CSVDRLNTEAFF. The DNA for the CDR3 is TGCAGCGTTGATCGGTTGAACACTGAAGCTTTCTTT.

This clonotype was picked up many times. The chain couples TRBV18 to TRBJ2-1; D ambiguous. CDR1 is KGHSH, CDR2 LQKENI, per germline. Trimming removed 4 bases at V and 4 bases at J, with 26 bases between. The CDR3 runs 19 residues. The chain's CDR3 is CASSRVGQAPSIIYNEQFF. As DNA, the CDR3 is TGTGCCAGCTCACGGGTCGGCCAGGCCCCATCCATTATATACAATGAGCAGTTCTTC. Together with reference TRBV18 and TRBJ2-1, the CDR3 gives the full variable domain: NAGVMQNPRHLVRRRGQEARLRCSPMKGHSHVYWYRQLPEEGLKFMVYLQKENIIDESGMPKERFSAEFPKEGPSILRIQQVVRGDSAAYFCASSRVGQAPSIIYNEQFFGPGTRLTVL.

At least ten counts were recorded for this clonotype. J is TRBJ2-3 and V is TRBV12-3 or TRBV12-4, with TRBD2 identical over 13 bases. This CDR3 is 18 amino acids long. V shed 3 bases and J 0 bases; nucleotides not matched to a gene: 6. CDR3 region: CASSFSGTSGTSTDTQYF. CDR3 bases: TGTGCCAGCAGTTTCAGTGGGACTAGCGGGACTAGCACAGATACGCAGTATTTT.

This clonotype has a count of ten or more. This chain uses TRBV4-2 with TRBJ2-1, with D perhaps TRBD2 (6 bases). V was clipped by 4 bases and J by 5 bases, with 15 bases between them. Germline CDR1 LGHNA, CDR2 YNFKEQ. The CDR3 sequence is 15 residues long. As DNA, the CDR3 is TGTGCCAGCAGCCTTACCCGGGACTTCAACAATGAGCAGTTCTTC. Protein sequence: CASSLTRDFNNEQFF.

CDR3 residues: CASSQASGLAGVKFF. The CDR3 DNA reads TGCGCCAGCAGCCAAGCGAGTGGACTAGCGGGAGTAAAGTTCTTC. The chain employs TRBV4-1 and TRBJ2-1, with 13 bases fitting TRBD2. With V trimmed by 1 base and J by 14 bases, 8 bases remained unmatched. This CDR3 is built from 15 residues. Germline V gene sequence: CDR1 MGHRA, CDR2 YSYEKL.

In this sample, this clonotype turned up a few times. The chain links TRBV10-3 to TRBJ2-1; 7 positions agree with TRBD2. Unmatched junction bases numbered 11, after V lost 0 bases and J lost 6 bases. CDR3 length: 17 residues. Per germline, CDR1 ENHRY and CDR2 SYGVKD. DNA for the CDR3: TGTGCCATCAGTGAGTCGCTCTGGCGGGAGACGGTCAATGAGCAGTTCTTC. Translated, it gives CAISESLWRETVNEQFF.

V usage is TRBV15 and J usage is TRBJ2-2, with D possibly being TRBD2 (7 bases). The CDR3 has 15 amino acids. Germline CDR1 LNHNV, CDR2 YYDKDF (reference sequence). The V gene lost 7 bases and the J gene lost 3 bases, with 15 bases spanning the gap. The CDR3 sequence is CATTPGGSDTGELFF. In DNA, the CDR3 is TGTGCCACCACCCCGGGGGGCAGCGACACCGGGGAGCTGTTTTTT.

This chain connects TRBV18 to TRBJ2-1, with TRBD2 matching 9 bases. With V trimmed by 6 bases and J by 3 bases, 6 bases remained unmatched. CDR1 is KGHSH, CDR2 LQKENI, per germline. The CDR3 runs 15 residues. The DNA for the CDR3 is TGTGCCAGCTCCCCCGGGACTAGCATCTACAATGAGCAGTTCTTC. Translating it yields CASSPGTSIYNEQFF.

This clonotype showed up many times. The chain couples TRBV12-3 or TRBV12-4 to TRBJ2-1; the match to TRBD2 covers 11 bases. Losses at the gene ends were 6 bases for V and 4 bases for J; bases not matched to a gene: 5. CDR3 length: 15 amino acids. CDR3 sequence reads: CASSGTSGTYNEQFF. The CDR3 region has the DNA TGTGCCAGCAGCGGGACTAGCGGAACTTACAATGAGCAGTTCTTC.

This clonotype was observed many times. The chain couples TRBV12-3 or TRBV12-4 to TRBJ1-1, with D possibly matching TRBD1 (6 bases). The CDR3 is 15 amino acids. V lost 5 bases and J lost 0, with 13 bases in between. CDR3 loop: CASSQTGRMNTEAFF. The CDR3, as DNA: TGTGCCAGCAGTCAGACAGGTAGGATGAACACTGAAGCTTTCTTT.

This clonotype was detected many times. The CDR3 spells CASQRGTDRAQYF. As DNA, the CDR3 is TGTGCCAGCCAAAGAGGGACGGATAGGGCCCAGTACTTC. The rearrangement uses TRBV28 and TRBJ2-5; perhaps D is TRBD1 or TRBD2 (5 bases each). This CDR3 is built from 13 residues. Germline V gives CDR1 MDHEN, CDR2 SYDVKM. Trimming stripped 8 bases from V and 9 bases from J, with 19 bases between.

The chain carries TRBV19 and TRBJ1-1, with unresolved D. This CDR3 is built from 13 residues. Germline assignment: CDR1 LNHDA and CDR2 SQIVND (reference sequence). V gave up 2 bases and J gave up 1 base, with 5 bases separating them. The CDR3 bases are TGTGCCAGTAGTATATTGTGGAACACTGAAGCTTTCTTT. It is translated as CASSILWNTEAFF.

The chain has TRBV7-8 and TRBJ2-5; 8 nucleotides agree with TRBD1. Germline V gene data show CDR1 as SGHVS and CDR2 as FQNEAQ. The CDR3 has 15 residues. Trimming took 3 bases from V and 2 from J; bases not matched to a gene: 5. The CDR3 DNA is TGTGCCAGCAGCTTTGGACAGGGTCTACAAGAGACCCAGTACTTC. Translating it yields CASSFGQGLQETQYF.

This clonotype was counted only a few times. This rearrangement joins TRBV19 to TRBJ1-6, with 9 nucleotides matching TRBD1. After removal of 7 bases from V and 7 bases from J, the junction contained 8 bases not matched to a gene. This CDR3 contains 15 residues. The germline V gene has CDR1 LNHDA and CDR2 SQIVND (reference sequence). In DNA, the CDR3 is TGTGCCAGTAACGAACAGGGGGCAGGCAATTCACCCCTCCACTTT. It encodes CASNEQGAGNSPLHF.

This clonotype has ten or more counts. The CDR3 here is CAISEGPSNTGELFF. CDR3 bases: TGTGCCATCAGTGAGGGACCCTCGAACACCGGGGAGCTGTTTTTT. The genes are TRBV10-3 and TRBJ2-2; D ambiguous. The CDR3 covers 15 residues. Germline CDR1 reads ENHRY; CDR2 reads SYGVKD. V was pared by 2 bases and J by 0 bases, with 7 bases between.

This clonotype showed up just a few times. The CDR3 is CASSPRDRWTSGVVNEQFF. The CDR3 nucleotides are TGTGCCAGCAGTCCTCGGGACAGATGGACTAGCGGAGTGGTCAATGAGCAGTTCTTC. V and J are TRBV12-3 or TRBV12-4 and TRBJ2-1; 10 bases fit TRBD2. V gave up 5 bases and J gave up 6 bases; unmatched junction bases: 19. This CDR3 comprises 19 residues.

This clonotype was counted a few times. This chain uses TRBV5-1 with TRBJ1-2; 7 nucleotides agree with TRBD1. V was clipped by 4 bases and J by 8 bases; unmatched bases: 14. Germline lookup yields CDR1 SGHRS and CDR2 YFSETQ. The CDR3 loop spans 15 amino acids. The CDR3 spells CASSIRQGQLEGYTF. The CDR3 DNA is TGCGCCAGCAGCATACGACAGGGACAGTTAGAAGGCTACACCTTC.

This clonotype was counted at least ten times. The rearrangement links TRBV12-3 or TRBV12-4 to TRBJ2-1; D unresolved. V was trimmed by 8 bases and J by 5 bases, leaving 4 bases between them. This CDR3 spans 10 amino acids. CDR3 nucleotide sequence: TGTGCCAGCGGTAACAATGAGCAGTTCTTC. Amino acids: CASGNNEQFF.

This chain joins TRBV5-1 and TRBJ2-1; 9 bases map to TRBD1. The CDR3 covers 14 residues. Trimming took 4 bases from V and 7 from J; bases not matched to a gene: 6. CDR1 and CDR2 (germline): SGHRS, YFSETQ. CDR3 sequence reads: CASSRTGVVNEQFF. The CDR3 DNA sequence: TGCGCCAGCAGCAGGACAGGGGTGGTTAATGAGCAGTTCTTC. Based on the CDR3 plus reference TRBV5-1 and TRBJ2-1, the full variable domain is KAGVTQTPRYLIKTRGQQVTLSCSPISGHRSVSWYQQTPGQGLQFLFEYFSETQRNKGNFPGRFSGRQFSNSRSEMNVSTLELGDSALYLCASSRTGVVNEQFFGPGTRLTVL.

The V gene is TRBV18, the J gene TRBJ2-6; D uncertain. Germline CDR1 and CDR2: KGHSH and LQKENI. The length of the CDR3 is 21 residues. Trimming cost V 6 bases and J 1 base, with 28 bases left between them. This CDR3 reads CASSQTWQSRLWWSGANVLTF. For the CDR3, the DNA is TGTGCCAGCTCCCAAACCTGGCAGAGCCGATTATGGTGGTCTGGGGCCAACGTCCTGACTTTC.